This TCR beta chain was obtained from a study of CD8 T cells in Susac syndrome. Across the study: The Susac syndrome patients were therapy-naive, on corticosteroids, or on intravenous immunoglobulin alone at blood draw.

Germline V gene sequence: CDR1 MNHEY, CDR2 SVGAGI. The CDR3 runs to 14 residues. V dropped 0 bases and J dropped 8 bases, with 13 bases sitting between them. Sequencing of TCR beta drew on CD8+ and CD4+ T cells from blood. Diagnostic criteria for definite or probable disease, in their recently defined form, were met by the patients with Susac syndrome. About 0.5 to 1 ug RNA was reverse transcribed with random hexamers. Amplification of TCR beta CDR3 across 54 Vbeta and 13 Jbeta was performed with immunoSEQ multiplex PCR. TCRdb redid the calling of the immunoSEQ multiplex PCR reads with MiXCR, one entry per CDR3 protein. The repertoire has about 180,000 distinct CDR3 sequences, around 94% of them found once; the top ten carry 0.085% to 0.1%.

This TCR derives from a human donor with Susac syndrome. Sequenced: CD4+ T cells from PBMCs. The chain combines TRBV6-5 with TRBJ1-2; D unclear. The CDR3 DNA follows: TGTGCCAGCAGTTACTCGAACGTATTCGGCGGCTACACCTTC. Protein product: CASSYSNVFGGYTF.